The 15 T cell receptor beta chains below were found in one sample sequenced in a study of beta chain features in type 1 diabetes. Findings and limits, study-wide: TCRB CDR3s from Type 1 diabetes patients were moderately but significantly shorter in all four CD4+ subsets.

The investigators reverse transcribed all of the isolated RNA, so they sequenced expressed TCRB transcripts. Some clones are missing from TCRdb's copy, which holds only in-frame ones; the method was immunoSEQ multiplex PCR. The data hold about 160,000 clones, with under 9.5% observed a single time. No antigens are known for them. The specimen sequenced was central memory CD4+ T cells from blood. The source of these receptors is a man aged 18 to 30 with type 1 diabetes.

This clone was picked up a small number of times. The chain links TRBV6-6 to TRBJ2-7; D perhaps matches TRBD1 (5 bases). Germline lookup yields CDR1 MNHNY and CDR2 SVGAGI (reference sequence). V shed 2 bases and J shed 3 bases, with 8 bases lying between them. The CDR3 loop spans 13 amino acids. The CDR3 here is CASSYARDYEQYF. The CDR3 DNA reads as TGTGCCAGCAGTTACGCCAGGGACTACGAGCAGTACTTC.

The chain is built from TRBV7-6 and TRBJ2-1; 8 bases fit TRBD2. The CDR3 extends over 16 amino acids. Germline trimming cut 2 bases from V and 6 bases from J; bases unmatched to any gene: 9. Germline V gene lookup returns CDR1 SGHVS and CDR2 FNYEAQ. The CDR3 DNA sequence: TGTGCCAGCAGCTTAAGCCTCCAGCGGGAGAGCAATGAGCAGTTCTTC. Translation: CASSLSLQRESNEQFF. The entire variable domain, with the rest obtained from reference TRBV7-6 and TRBJ2-1, is as follows: GAGVSQSPRYKVTKRGQDVALRCDPISGHVSLYWYRQALGQGPEFLTYFNYEAQQDKSGLPNDRFSAERPEGSISTLTIQRTEQRDSAMYRCASSLSLQRESNEQFFGPGTRLTVL.

A few counts support this clone. The chain couples TRBV4-3 to TRBJ2-5, with 10 bases that match TRBD2. V shed 4 bases and J 4 bases; nucleotides not matched to a gene: 15. CDR1 and CDR2 (germline): LGHNA, YSLEER. The CDR3 contains 18 residues. CDR3 region: CASSLRASTSGVAETQYF. The CDR3 DNA follows: TGCGCCAGCAGCCTCCGGGCCTCCACTAGCGGGGTGGCAGAGACCCAGTACTTC.

The chain carries TRBV5-4 and TRBJ2-1; the D is unclear. The V gene's germline CDR1 is SGHNT and CDR2 YYREEE (reference sequence). The V and J ends lost 1 base and 9 bases respectively, with 8 bases between them. There are 12 residues in the CDR3. The CDR3 region is CASSLITGEQFF. The CDR3 bases are TGTGCCAGCAGCTTGATAACGGGTGAGCAGTTCTTC.

The table lists this clone with a few counts. The V call is TRBV19, the J call TRBJ1-2; 7 positions match TRBD1. The germline V gene encodes CDR1 LNHDA and CDR2 SQIVND (reference sequence). The CDR3 is 13 amino acids. Trimming at V came to 4 bases and at J to 11 bases, leaving 10 bases not matched to a gene. CDR3 DNA sequence: TGTGCCAGTAGTAGAGAAGACAGGGCTCCTTACACCTTC. Its translation is CASSREDRAPYTF.

This chain connects TRBV29-1 to TRBJ2-4; perhaps TRBD1 as D (5 bases). The CDR3 covers 13 residues. The V gene lost 5 bases and the J gene lost 2 bases, with 10 bases spanning the gap. CDR1 and CDR2 (germline): SQVTM, ANQGSEA. The CDR3 sequence is CSVCPGPKNIQYF. The CDR3 DNA follows: TGCAGCGTTTGTCCAGGGCCCAAAAACATTCAGTACTTC.

This clone was found a few times. The chain couples TRBV2 to TRBJ2-7; 9 bases align to TRBD1. In germline, CDR1 is SNHLY, CDR2 FYNNEI. V lost 4 bases, J lost 5 bases, and 0 bases stayed unmatched. This CDR3 region has 12 residues. Here the CDR3 DNA reads TGTGCCAGCAGTGGACAGGGGGACGAGCAGTACTTC. It yields the protein CASSGQGDEQYF.

This rearrangement joins TRBV19 to TRBJ1-2; D may be TRBD1 (6 bases). Germline CDR1 is LNHDA and CDR2 is SQIVND (reference sequence). Between the trimmed V and J ends, which lost 3 bases and 7 bases, there was a span of 15 bases. The length of the CDR3 is 14 residues. This CDR3 is CASSIYVTGSGYTF. For the CDR3, the DNA is TGTGCCAGTAGTATTTACGTTACAGGGTCTGGCTACACCTTC.

In this sample, this clone turned up a few times. The V call is TRBV11-2, the J call TRBJ2-1, with 10 bases lining up with TRBD2. V shed 5 bases, J shed 7 bases, and the junction held 5 bases outside the gene matches. Germline V gives CDR1 SGHAT, CDR2 FQNNGV. The CDR3 runs 14 residues. The CDR3 nucleotides read TGTGCCAGCAGCCGTCTAGCGGGGGCGAATGAGCAGTTCTTC. Translating it yields CASSRLAGANEQFF.

This clone was picked up a small number of times. At the DNA level, this CDR3 is encoded by other sequences in the same sample as well. The chain couples TRBV5-1 to TRBJ1-1; 7 bases align to TRBD1. This CDR3 is built from 13 residues. CDR1 and CDR2 (germline): SGHRS, YFSETQ. Losses at the gene ends were 4 bases for V and 3 bases for J; bases not matched to a gene: 3. CDR3 region: CASSRQGDTEAFF. The CDR3 DNA follows: TGCGCCAGCAGCAGACAGGGAGACACTGAAGCTTTCTTT.

This clone was seen a handful of times. J is TRBJ2-2 and V is TRBV19, with 7 bases identical to TRBD1. Germline CDR1 LNHDA, CDR2 SQIVND (reference sequence). The CDR3 has 13 residues. The V segment lost 5 bases and the J segment 6 bases; nucleotides outside the gene matches: 3. The CDR3 sequence: CASSVDRAGELFF. DNA of the CDR3: TGTGCCAGTAGTGTCGACAGGGCCGGGGAGCTGTTTTTT.

The sample holds a few counts of this clone. V and J are TRBV25-1 and TRBJ1-2; 9 bases line up with TRBD1. Germline CDR1 reads MGHDK; CDR2 reads SYGVNS. Germline trimming cut 9 bases from V and 8 bases from J; bases unmatched to any gene: 7. The CDR3 loop spans 12 amino acids. The CDR3 region has the DNA TGTGCCAGTACAGGGGGCGCCGAGGGCTACACCTTC. The encoded protein is CASTGGAEGYTF.

There are many counts of this clone. Additional DNA sequences in this sample encode the identical CDR3. The genes are TRBV5-4 and TRBJ2-5; D unclear. Trimming removed 5 bases from V and 4 bases from J, with 12 bases in between. Germline V gene sequence: CDR1 SGHNT, CDR2 YYREEE (reference sequence). This CDR3 spans 13 amino acids. CDR3 in DNA: TGTGCCAGCAGTTTAGTCCCTAGAGAGACCCAGTACTTC. This sequence encodes CASSLVPRETQYF.

Regarding this clone: The sample has other DNA sequences that encode this CDR3 too. The V call is TRBV5-6, the J call TRBJ2-5; tentative D call: TRBD1 (6 bases). The germline gives CDR1 SGHDT, CDR2 YYEEEE. Trimming stripped 2 bases from V and 4 bases from J, with 9 bases between. This CDR3 region has 13 residues. For the CDR3, the DNA is TGTGCCAGCAGCTTAGGGGGACCAGAGACCCAGTACTTC. This translates into CASSLGGPETQYF.

This clone occurred a few times. This chain links TRBV4-1 with TRBJ2-7; 10 positions agree with TRBD2. From germline, CDR1 is MGHRA and CDR2 YSYEKL. Trimming at V came to 8 bases and at J to 5 bases, leaving 3 bases not matched to a gene. CDR3 size: 12 residues. CDR3 nucleotides: TGCGCCAGCCCCACTAGCGGGAACGAGCAGTACTTC. Its translation: CASPTSGNEQYF.